One T cell receptor (beta chain) is described in this entry. The data belong to a study of control samples from healthy donors and cancer patients. Clones were read by immunoSEQ multiplex PCR, and TCRdb kept only the in-frame ones, dropping some. Among about 60,000 clones listed, roughly 90% were seen once. Trimming cost V 6 bases and J 7 bases; bases outside gene matches: 8. The CDR3 contains 14 residues. The germline V gene encodes CDR1 WNHNN and CDR2 SYGVQD (reference sequence). The material sequenced was blood. This receptor was identified in a man aged 45-60 years in good health. The chain combines TRBV10-1 with TRBJ2-1; TRBD2 matches 8 bases. As DNA, the CDR3 is TGCGCCAGCAGCAGATCGGGACTAGTAAATGAGCAGTTCTTC. Translating it yields CASSRSGLVNEQFF.